The 27 T cell receptor beta chains below all came from one sample that was sequenced in a study of blood T cell repertoires in COVID-19. This table comes from immunoSEQ multiplex PCR, and its TCRdb copy is limited to in-frame clones, with some not included. Of roughly 280,000 clones listed, about 89% are singletons. Source material: peripheral blood. These TCRs come from a man aged 40-49 years with active or convalescent COVID-19.

The rearrangement joins TRBV7-2 to TRBJ1-3, with TRBD1 matching over 8 bases. The CDR3 totals 17 residues. Trimming removed 4 bases from V and 3 bases from J; junction bases left unmatched: 11. Germline assignment: CDR1 SGHTA and CDR2 FQGNSA. The CDR3 region is CASSSGPGTGHGNTIYF. CDR3 nucleotides: TGTGCCAGCAGCTCCGGCCCCGGGACAGGCCATGGAAACACCATATATTTT.

The chain recombines TRBV18 with TRBJ2-7; TRBD2 matches at 11 bases. The CDR3 consists of 17 residues. V lost 4 bases, J lost 4 bases, and 12 bases stayed unmatched. Germline loops: CDR1 KGHSH, CDR2 LQKENI. In nucleotides, the CDR3 is TGTGCCAGCTCACGACCGCGAACTAGCGGGAGAGGGTACGAGCAGTACTTC. This codes for CASSRPRTSGRGYEQYF.

V and J are TRBV7-9 and TRBJ1-2; D unclear. CDR1 and CDR2 (germline): SEHNR, FQNEAQ (reference sequence). This CDR3 is 15 amino acids long. Trimming removed 7 bases from V and 0 bases from J, with 15 bases in between. The DNA of the CDR3 is TGTGCCAGCACCGCTTGGAGGGAACCTAACTATGGCTACACCTTC. Translation: CASTAWREPNYGYTF.

V is TRBV30 and J is TRBJ1-6; TRBD1 is a possible D gene (6 bases). Germline V gives CDR1 GTSNPN, CDR2 SVGIG (reference sequence). Trimming left V 2 bases short and J 9 bases short, with 14 bases between. CDR3 length: 14 amino acids. The CDR3: CAWSWTVQGSPLHF. In DNA, the CDR3 is TGTGCCTGGAGTTGGACAGTACAGGGTTCACCCCTCCACTTT. The full variable domain, its missing parts supplied by reference TRBV30 and TRBJ1-6, is SQTIHQWPATLVQPVGSPLSLECTVEGTSNPNLYWYRQAAGRGLQLLFYSVGIGQISSEVPQNLSASRPQDRQFILSSKKLLLSDSGFYLCAWSWTVQGSPLHFGNGTRLTVT.

This CDR3 is CASSLGYENYGYTF. The CDR3 DNA reads as TGCGCCAGCAGCTTGGGCTACGAGAACTATGGCTACACCTTC. The chain carries TRBV5-1 and TRBJ1-2; D unclear. The germline V and J ends were trimmed by 0 bases and 2 bases, with 8 bases remaining between them. The germline V gene has CDR1 SGHRS and CDR2 YFSETQ. The CDR3 length is 14 residues.

The chain is built from TRBV3-1 (or the pseudogene TRBV3-2) and TRBJ1-5; no firm D call. Germline CDR1 and CDR2: LGHDT and YNNKEL (reference sequence). The CDR3 length is 14 residues. V dropped 1 base and J dropped 3 bases, with 7 bases sitting between them. CDR3 protein: CASSQVVSNQPQHF. The CDR3 DNA follows: TGTGCCAGCAGCCAAGTAGTTTCCAATCAGCCCCAGCATTTT.

The rearrangement joins TRBV30 to TRBJ1-2; D gene uncertain. Between the trimmed V and J ends, which lost 3 bases and 4 bases, there was a span of 6 bases. There are 11 residues in the CDR3. The germline CDR1 and CDR2 sequences are GTSNPN and SVGIG (reference sequence). The CDR3 sequence is CAWRGLYGYTF. CDR3 DNA: TGTGCCTGGAGGGGCCTCTATGGCTACACCTTC.

J is TRBJ1-1 and V is TRBV4-1; D is ambiguous. The germline V gene encodes CDR1 MGHRA and CDR2 YSYEKL. The CDR3 sequence is 13 residues long. V lost 1 base, J lost 7 bases, and 10 bases lay in between. DNA for the CDR3: TGCGCCAGCAGCCAAGCACAGCGGGATGAAGCTTTCTTT. Amino acids: CASSQAQRDEAFF.

The chain is built from TRBV7-9 and TRBJ2-7; the match to TRBD2 covers 8 bases. V dropped 1 base and J dropped 3; count of bases not matched to a gene: 5. The CDR3 spans 15 residues. In germline, CDR1 is SEHNR, CDR2 FQNEAQ (reference sequence). This CDR3 is CASSLGSGDFYEQYF. The CDR3 nucleotides are TGTGCCAGCAGCTTAGGTAGCGGGGACTTCTACGAGCAGTACTTC.

The chain joins TRBV19 to TRBJ2-6, with a possible D match to TRBD1 (5 bases). Trimming cost V 7 bases and J 1 base, with 20 bases left between them. The CDR3 sequence is 18 residues long. The germline CDR1 and CDR2 sequences are LNHDA and SQIVND (reference sequence). CDR3 nucleotide sequence: TGTGCCAGTAAGATGGGGTTAGGGGCGCCATCTGGGGCCAACGTCCTGACTTTC. It codes for CASKMGLGAPSGANVLTF.

The chain employs TRBV4-1 and TRBJ1-2; no reliable D call. Germline CDR1 and CDR2: MGHRA and YSYEKL. The CDR3 runs 11 residues. Trimming shortened V by 4 bases and J by 9 bases, and 9 bases separated the two germline ends. CDR3 residues: CASSPPGSYTF. In DNA form, the CDR3 reads TGCGCCAGCAGCCCGCCAGGTAGCTACACCTTC.

The chain combines TRBV28 with TRBJ1-5, with D possibly being TRBD1 (5 bases). CDR1 MDHEN and CDR2 SYDVKM come from the germline V gene. V was clipped by 4 bases and J by 5 bases, with 18 bases between them. There are 16 residues in the CDR3. The CDR3 DNA is TGTGCCAGCAGTTCGCTAACGACCGGGGGGGATCAGCCCCAGCATTTT. The encoded protein is CASSSLTTGGDQPQHF.

In its sample, this clone was seen once. The CDR3 protein is CASSQEPGSIQYF. The CDR3 bases are TGTGCCAGCAGCCAAGAACCGGGAAGCATTCAGTACTTC. The genes are TRBV4-2 and TRBJ2-4, with D maybe TRBD2 (5 bases). The CDR3 has 13 residues. Germline loops: CDR1 LGHNA, CDR2 YNFKEQ. Between the trimmed V and J ends, which lost 0 bases and 9 bases, there was a span of 9 bases.

This chain links TRBV2 with TRBJ1-5; possibly TRBD1 for D (6 bases). Germline-derived CDR1 and CDR2 are SNHLY and FYNNEI. This CDR3 is built from 16 residues. V was clipped by 0 bases and J by 11 bases, with 20 bases between them. CDR3: CASSEARTVSEGTQHF. CDR3 DNA: TGTGCCAGCAGTGAAGCCCGGACAGTCTCCGAGGGGACCCAGCATTTT.

This chain uses TRBV28 with TRBJ1-2, with D uncertain. The V gene's germline CDR1 is MDHEN and CDR2 SYDVKM. The CDR3 sequence is 10 residues long. Trimming removed 11 bases from V and 8 bases from J, with 12 bases in between. The DNA of the CDR3 is TGTGCCTCGCGCGGGTACGGCTACACCTTC. This gives the protein CASRGYGYTF.

The J gene is TRBJ1-2, the V gene TRBV19, with TRBD1 matching 12 bases. V dropped 3 bases and J dropped 8; count of bases not matched to a gene: 10. The CDR3 extends over 16 amino acids. Germline V gene lookup returns CDR1 LNHDA and CDR2 SQIVND (reference sequence). Written as DNA, the CDR3 is TGTGCCAGTAGTATTAGGGGGACAGGGGGCGGAGGAGGCTACACCTTC. It encodes CASSIRGTGGGGGYTF.

Only one count was recorded for this clone. V and J are TRBV12-5 and TRBJ2-1, with D tentatively TRBD1 (6 bases). V lost 4 bases and J lost 4, with 11 bases in between. Germline lookup yields CDR1 LGHNT and CDR2 FRNRAP. This CDR3 has 14 residues. The CDR3 protein is CASGWTAVYNEQFF. Written as DNA, the CDR3 is TGTGCTAGTGGTTGGACAGCCGTATACAATGAGCAGTTCTTC.

The rearrangement links TRBV19 to TRBJ1-2; D is possibly TRBD1 (6 bases). This CDR3 contains 12 residues. Trimming removed 5 bases from V and 14 bases from J, with 18 bases in between. Germline-derived CDR1 and CDR2 are LNHDA and SQIVND (reference sequence). CDR3 sequence: CASSLHDRSCTF. CDR3 DNA sequence: TGTGCCAGTAGTCTGCACGACAGGTCTTGTACCTTC.

J is TRBJ2-7 and V is TRBV5-6; weak D call: TRBD2 (6 bases). In germline, CDR1 is SGHDT, CDR2 YYEEEE. V dropped 7 bases and J dropped 8 bases, with 22 bases sitting between them. The CDR3 length is 14 residues. This chain's CDR3 is CASASGTPMFQQYF. The CDR3 bases are TGTGCCAGCGCCTCGGGGACTCCCATGTTTCAGCAGTACTTC.

The chain has TRBV6-5 and TRBJ1-6, with 9 bases that match TRBD1. This CDR3 spans 15 amino acids. With 6 bases clipped from V and 10 bases from J, the junction kept 10 bases outside the gene matches. CDR1 and CDR2 (germline): MNHEY, SVGAGI. The CDR3: CASRGTGTERSPLHF. The CDR3 coding sequence is TGTGCCAGCAGGGGGACAGGGACTGAGAGATCACCCCTCCACTTT.

The CDR3 nucleotides read TGTGCTAGTGGGTCGGACTATCCGGGGTTGCAGCAGTTCTTC. Protein: CASGSDYPGLQQFF. The chain combines TRBV12-5 with TRBJ2-1; tentative D call: TRBD2 (6 bases). The CDR3 covers 14 residues. Trimming cost V 6 bases and J 11 bases, with 20 bases left between them. Germline V CDR1 and CDR2: LGHNT, FRNRAP.

The rearrangement links TRBV11-2 to TRBJ1-1, with 8 positions matching TRBD1. CDR3 size: 13 residues. Looked up from germline, CDR1 is SGHAT and CDR2 is FQNNGV. V gave up 6 bases and J gave up 4 bases; unmatched junction bases: 4. CDR3 sequence: CASSPGQGTEAFF. The CDR3 region has the DNA TGTGCCAGCAGTCCCGGACAGGGCACTGAAGCTTTCTTT. Full variable domain (missing parts from reference TRBV11-2 and TRBJ1-1): EAGVAQSPRYKIIEKRQSVAFWCNPISGHATLYWYQQILGQGPKLLIQFQNNGVVDDSQLPKDRFSAERLKGVDSTLKIQPAKLEDSAVYLCASSPGQGTEAFFGQGTRLTVV.

V usage is TRBV7-2 and J usage is TRBJ2-2; D gene unclear. The CDR3 sequence is 17 residues long. Germline V gives CDR1 SGHTA, CDR2 FQGNSA. V dropped 0 bases and J dropped 4 bases, with 15 bases sitting between them. CDR3 in amino acids: CASSLAFTYVFTGELFF. The CDR3 nucleotides read TGTGCCAGCAGCTTAGCTTTCACCTATGTATTCACCGGGGAGCTGTTTTTT. The complete variable domain, with remaining parts taken from reference TRBV7-2 and TRBJ2-2, reads GAGVSQSPSNKVTEKGKDVELRCDPISGHTALYWYRQSLGQGLEFLIYFQGNSAPDKSGLPSDRFSAERTGGSVSTLTIQRTQQEDSAVYLCASSLAFTYVFTGELFFGEGSRLTVL.

The V call is TRBV2, the J call TRBJ1-4, with 10 bases aligning to TRBD1. Germline loops: CDR1 SNHLY, CDR2 FYNNEI. V shed 7 bases, J shed 6 bases, and the junction held 5 bases outside the gene matches. The CDR3 covers 14 residues. CDR3 nucleotides: TGTGCCAGCAAAGCGGGACAGGGGTATGAAAAACTGTTTTTT. It is translated as CASKAGQGYEKLFF.

The chain recombines TRBV5-4 with TRBJ1-2; D call uncertain. CDR3 length: 14 residues. The ends were cut back, 0 bases at V and 2 bases at J, with 8 bases in the middle. CDR1 SGHNT and CDR2 YYREEE come from the germline V gene (reference sequence). CDR3 sequence: CASSLGTVNYGYTF. CDR3 DNA sequence: TGTGCCAGCAGCTTGGGAACAGTCAACTATGGCTACACCTTC.

This chain links TRBV5-4 with TRBJ2-1; 7 bases are a match to TRBD2. V was pared by 0 bases and J by 0 bases, with 0 bases of the junction left unmatched. Per the germline V gene, CDR1 is SGHNT and CDR2 is YYREEE (reference sequence). The CDR3 has 15 residues. CDR3 DNA: TGTGCCAGCAGCTTGGGCGGGAGCTCCTACAATGAGCAGTTCTTC. Amino acid sequence: CASSLGGSSYNEQFF. The whole variable domain, filled in from reference TRBV5-4 and TRBJ2-1, reads ETGVTQSPTHLIKTRGQQVTLRCSSQSGHNTVSWYQQALGQGPQFIFQYYREEENGRGNFPPRFSGLQFPNYSSELNVNALELDDSALYLCASSLGGSSYNEQFFGPGTRLTVL.

V gene TRBV2 combines with J gene TRBJ1-5, with 7 bases fitting TRBD1. The junction had 7 bases not matched to a gene; V was cut back by 4 bases and J by 4 bases. The CDR3 extends over 15 amino acids. The germline gives CDR1 SNHLY, CDR2 FYNNEI. DNA for the CDR3: TGTGCCAGCAGTGCGAGTGACAGGGTGAATCAGCCCCAGCATTTT. Encoded protein: CASSASDRVNQPQHF.